A single sample gave rise to the 8 T cell receptor beta chains below, sequenced in a study of CD8 T cells in Susac syndrome. A quantity of about 0.5 to 1 ug RNA underwent reverse transcription using random hexamers. TCRdb recomputed calls from the immunoSEQ multiplex PCR reads with MiXCR, one row per CDR3 protein. The sample yields about 140,000 distinct CDR3 sequences, approximately 95% seen once. The sample was CD4+ T cells from PBMCs. The receptor set was obtained from a human donor with multiple sclerosis.

J is TRBJ2-1 and V is TRBV19; maybe TRBD2 (5 bases). V was trimmed by 0 bases and J by 3 bases, leaving 12 bases between them. CDR3 length: 16 residues. The germline V gene encodes CDR1 LNHDA and CDR2 SQIVND (reference sequence). The CDR3 protein is CASSIDPVRDYNEQFF. CDR3 bases: TGTGCCAGTAGTATAGATCCCGTTCGGGACTACAATGAGCAGTTCTTC. Combining the CDR3 with reference TRBV19 and TRBJ2-1 gives the whole variable domain DGGITQSPKYLFRKEGQNVTLSCEQNLNHDAMYWYRQDPGQGLRLIYYSQIVNDFQKGDIAEGYSVSREKKESFPLTVTSAQKNPTAFYLCASSIDPVRDYNEQFFGPGTRLTVL.

This rearrangement joins TRBV4-3 to TRBJ2-1, with 8 nucleotides matching TRBD1. The CDR3 is 14 residues long. V shed 1 base, J shed 9 bases, and the junction held 5 bases outside the gene matches. Germline CDR1 reads LGHNA; CDR2 reads YSLEER. In nucleotides, the CDR3 is TGCGCCAGCAGCCAAGCCCAGGGGGCGACTGAGCAGTTCTTC. Translation gives CASSQAQGATEQFF.

The gene calls are TRBV7-2 and TRBJ2-7; 8 bases are a match to TRBD1. This CDR3 comprises 14 residues. Germline trimming cut 4 bases from V and 4 bases from J; bases unmatched to any gene: 6. Germline-derived CDR1 and CDR2 are SGHTA and FQGNSA. This chain's CDR3 is CASSSTGGTYEQYF. DNA for the CDR3: TGTGCCAGCAGCTCAACAGGGGGAACTTACGAGCAGTACTTC.

This rearrangement joins TRBV6-1 to TRBJ1-5; TRBD1 might be the D (5 bases). This CDR3 has 16 residues. V was cut by 3 bases and J by 5 bases, with 17 bases left in between. Germline V gene data show CDR1 as MNHNS and CDR2 as SASEGT. The DNA for the CDR3 is TGTGCCAGCAGTGAGACTGGACACGAGATCCATCAGCCCCAGCATTTT. Protein sequence: CASSETGHEIHQPQHF.

This chain connects TRBV29-1 to TRBJ1-2, with TRBD1 matching 10 bases. The V and J ends lost 6 bases and 4 bases, in that order; junction bases with no gene match: 5. The germline gives CDR1 SQVTM, CDR2 ANQGSEA. The CDR3 is 13 residues long. CDR3 nucleotide sequence: TGCAGCGTCCGGACAGGGGGAAGCTATGGCTACACCTTC. Encoded protein: CSVRTGGSYGYTF.

The V and J genes are TRBV29-1 and TRBJ2-2, with 10 positions matching TRBD1. CDR1 and CDR2 from the germline V gene are SQVTM and ANQGSEA. V lost 7 bases and J lost 5; bases outside the gene matches: 7. This CDR3 is 14 amino acids long. CDR3 nucleotides: TGCAGCGCTAAGGGACAGGGGCTGACCGGGGAGCTGTTTTTT. Translation gives CSAKGQGLTGELFF.

The genes are TRBV29-1 and TRBJ1-4; unclear D gene. Per the germline V gene, CDR1 is SQVTM and CDR2 is ANQGSEA. This CDR3 has 12 residues. Trimming stripped 4 bases from V and 4 bases from J, with 7 bases between. CDR3 residues: CSVGWLNEKLFF. As DNA, the CDR3 is TGCAGCGTTGGATGGCTTAATGAAAAACTGTTTTTT.

This clonotype has a single count. This chain connects TRBV5-4 to TRBJ2-7, with D perhaps matching TRBD1 (5 bases). This CDR3 has 15 residues. Between the trimmed V and J ends, which lost 4 bases and 5 bases, there was a span of 19 bases. From germline, CDR1 is SGHNT and CDR2 YYREEE (reference sequence). CDR3 sequence: CASSLLQGISHEQYF. The CDR3 coding sequence is TGTGCCAGCAGCCTGCTCCAGGGTATTAGCCACGAGCAGTACTTC.